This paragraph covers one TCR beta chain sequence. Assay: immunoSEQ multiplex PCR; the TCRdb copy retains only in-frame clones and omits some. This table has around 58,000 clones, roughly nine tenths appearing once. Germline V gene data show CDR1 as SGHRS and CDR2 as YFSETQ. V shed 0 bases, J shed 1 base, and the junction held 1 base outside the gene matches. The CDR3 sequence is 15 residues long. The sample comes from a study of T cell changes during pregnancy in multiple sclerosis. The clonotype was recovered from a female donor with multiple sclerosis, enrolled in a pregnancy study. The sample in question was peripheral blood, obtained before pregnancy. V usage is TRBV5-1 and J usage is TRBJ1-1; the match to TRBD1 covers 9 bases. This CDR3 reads CASSLGQGGNTEAFF. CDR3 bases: TGCGCCAGCAGCTTGGGACAGGGGGGGAACACTGAAGCTTTCTTT.